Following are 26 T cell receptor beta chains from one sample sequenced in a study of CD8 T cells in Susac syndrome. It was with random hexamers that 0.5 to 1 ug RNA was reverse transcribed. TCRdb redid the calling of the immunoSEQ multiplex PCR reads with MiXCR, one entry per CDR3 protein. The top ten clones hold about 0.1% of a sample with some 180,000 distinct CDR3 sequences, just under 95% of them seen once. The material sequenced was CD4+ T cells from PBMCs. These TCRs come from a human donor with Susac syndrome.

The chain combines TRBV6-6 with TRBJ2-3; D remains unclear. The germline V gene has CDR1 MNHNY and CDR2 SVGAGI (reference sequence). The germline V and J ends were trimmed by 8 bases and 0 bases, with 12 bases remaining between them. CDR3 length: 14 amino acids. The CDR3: CASRADQSTDTQYF. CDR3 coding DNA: TGTGCCAGCCGCGCCGACCAAAGCACAGATACGCAGTATTTT.

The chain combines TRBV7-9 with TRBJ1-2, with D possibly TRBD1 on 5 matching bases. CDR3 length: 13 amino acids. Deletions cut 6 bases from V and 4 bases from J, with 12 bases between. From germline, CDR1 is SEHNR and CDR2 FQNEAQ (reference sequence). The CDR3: CASRPGGTYGYTF. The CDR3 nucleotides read TGTGCCAGCAGACCTGGCGGGACCTATGGCTACACCTTC.

CDR3: CASTAQGTKETQYF. Written as DNA, the CDR3 is TGTGCCAGTACCGCCCAAGGGACGAAAGAGACCCAGTACTTC. The rearrangement joins TRBV19 to TRBJ2-5; the D gene could be TRBD1 or TRBD2 (5 bases each). The germline V and J ends were trimmed by 7 bases and 3 bases, with 15 bases remaining between them. The CDR3 sequence is 14 residues long. Germline V lookup: CDR1 LNHDA, CDR2 SQIVND (reference sequence).

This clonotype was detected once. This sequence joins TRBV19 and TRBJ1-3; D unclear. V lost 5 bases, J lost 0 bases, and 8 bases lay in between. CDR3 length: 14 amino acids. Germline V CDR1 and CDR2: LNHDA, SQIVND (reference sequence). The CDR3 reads CASSATNSGNTIYF. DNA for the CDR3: TGTGCCAGTAGTGCTACGAACTCTGGAAACACCATATATTTT.

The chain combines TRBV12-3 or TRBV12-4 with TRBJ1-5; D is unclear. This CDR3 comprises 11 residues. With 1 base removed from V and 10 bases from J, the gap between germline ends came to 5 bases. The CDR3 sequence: CASSLGTPQHF. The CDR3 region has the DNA TGTGCCAGCAGTTTAGGCACCCCCCAGCATTTT.

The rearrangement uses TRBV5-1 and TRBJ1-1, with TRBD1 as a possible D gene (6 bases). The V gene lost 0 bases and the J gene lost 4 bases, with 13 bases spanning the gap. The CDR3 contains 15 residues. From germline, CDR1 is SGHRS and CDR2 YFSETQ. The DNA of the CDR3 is TGCGCCAGCAGCTTGGAGGGGGGGAGGACCACTGAAGCTTTCTTT. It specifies CASSLEGGRTTEAFF.

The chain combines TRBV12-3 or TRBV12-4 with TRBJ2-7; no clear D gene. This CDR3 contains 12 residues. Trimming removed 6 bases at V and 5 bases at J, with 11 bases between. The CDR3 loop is CASRENSHEQYF. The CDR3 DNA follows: TGTGCCAGCAGGGAAAACAGTCACGAGCAGTACTTC.

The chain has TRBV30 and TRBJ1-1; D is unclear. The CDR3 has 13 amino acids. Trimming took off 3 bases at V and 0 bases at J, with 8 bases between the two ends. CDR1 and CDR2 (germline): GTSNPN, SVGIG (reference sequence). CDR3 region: CAWRGILNTEAFF. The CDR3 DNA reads TGTGCCTGGAGAGGGATCCTGAACACTGAAGCTTTCTTT.

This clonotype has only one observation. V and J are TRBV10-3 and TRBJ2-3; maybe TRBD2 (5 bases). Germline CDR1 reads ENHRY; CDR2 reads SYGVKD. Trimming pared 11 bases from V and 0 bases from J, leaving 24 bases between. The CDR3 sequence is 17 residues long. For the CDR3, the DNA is TGTGCCGCGCTGCCCCAGGTAGCGCTAACTAGCACAGATACGCAGTATTTT. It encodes CAALPQVALTSTDTQYF.

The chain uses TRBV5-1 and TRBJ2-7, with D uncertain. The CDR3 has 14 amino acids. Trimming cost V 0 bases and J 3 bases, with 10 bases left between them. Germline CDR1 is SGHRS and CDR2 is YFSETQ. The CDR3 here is CASSLEAGIYEQYF. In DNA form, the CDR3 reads TGCGCCAGCAGCTTGGAGGCAGGAATCTACGAGCAGTACTTC.

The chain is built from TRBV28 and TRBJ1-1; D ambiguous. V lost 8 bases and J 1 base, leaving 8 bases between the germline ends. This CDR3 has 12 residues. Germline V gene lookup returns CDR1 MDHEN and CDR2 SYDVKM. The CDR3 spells CASLKPNTEAFF. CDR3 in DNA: TGTGCCAGCCTAAAGCCGAACACTGAAGCTTTCTTT. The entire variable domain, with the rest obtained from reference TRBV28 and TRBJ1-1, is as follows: DVKVTQSSRYLVKRTGEKVFLECVQDMDHENMFWYRQDPGLGLRLIYFSYDVKMKEKGDIPEGYSVSREKKERFSLILESASTNQTSMYLCASLKPNTEAFFGQGTRLTVV.

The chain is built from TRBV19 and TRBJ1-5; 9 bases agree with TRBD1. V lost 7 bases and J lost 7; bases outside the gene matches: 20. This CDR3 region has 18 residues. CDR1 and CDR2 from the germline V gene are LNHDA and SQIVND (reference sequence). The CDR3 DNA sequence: TGTGCCAGTACCCGGGACAGGGAGGCCCCTATCAGGGGACAGCCCCAGCATTTT. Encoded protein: CASTRDREAPIRGQPQHF.

The CDR3 bases are TGTGCCTGGAGTGTAGGCGGAGAGGTTGCTTTCTTT. Translation: CAWSVGGEVAFF. V gene TRBV30 combines with J gene TRBJ1-1; D call uncertain. The CDR3 spans 12 residues. The V end lost 0 bases, the J end lost 11 bases, and 13 bases lay between the germline ends. Germline values: CDR1 GTSNPN, CDR2 SVGIG (reference sequence).

The CDR3 reads CASSPTSGGSYNEQFF. The CDR3 region has the DNA TGTGCCAGCTCTCCGACTAGCGGGGGGTCCTACAATGAGCAGTTCTTC. The chain carries TRBV18 and TRBJ2-1; 13 bases agree with TRBD2. Germline CDR1 reads KGHSH; CDR2 reads LQKENI. The CDR3 runs 16 residues. The ends lost 6 bases at V and 1 base at J; junction bases unmatched: 3. Based on the CDR3 plus reference TRBV18 and TRBJ2-1, the full variable domain is NAGVMQNPRHLVRRRGQEARLRCSPMKGHSHVYWYRQLPEEGLKFMVYLQKENIIDESGMPKERFSAEFPKEGPSILRIQQVVRGDSAAYFCASSPTSGGSYNEQFFGPGTRLTVL.

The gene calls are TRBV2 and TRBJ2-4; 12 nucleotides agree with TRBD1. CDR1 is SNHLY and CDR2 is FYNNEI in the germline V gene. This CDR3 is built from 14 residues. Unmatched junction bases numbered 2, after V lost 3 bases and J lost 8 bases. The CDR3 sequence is CASSEGQGAYIQYF. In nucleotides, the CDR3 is TGTGCCAGCAGTGAGGGACAGGGGGCATACATTCAGTACTTC.

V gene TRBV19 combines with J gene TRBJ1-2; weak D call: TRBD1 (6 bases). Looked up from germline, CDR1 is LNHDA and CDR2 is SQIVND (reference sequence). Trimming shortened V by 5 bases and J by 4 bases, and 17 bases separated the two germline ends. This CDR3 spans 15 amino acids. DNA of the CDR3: TGTGCCAGTAGTTACGACAGGCAGGTCCCCTATGGCTACACCTTC. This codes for CASSYDRQVPYGYTF.

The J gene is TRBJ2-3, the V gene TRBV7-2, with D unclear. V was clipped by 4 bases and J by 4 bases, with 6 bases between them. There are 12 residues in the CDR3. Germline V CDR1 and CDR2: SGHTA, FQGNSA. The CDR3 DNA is TGTGCCAGCAGCTCACCGTCAGATACGCAGTATTTT. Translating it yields CASSSPSDTQYF.

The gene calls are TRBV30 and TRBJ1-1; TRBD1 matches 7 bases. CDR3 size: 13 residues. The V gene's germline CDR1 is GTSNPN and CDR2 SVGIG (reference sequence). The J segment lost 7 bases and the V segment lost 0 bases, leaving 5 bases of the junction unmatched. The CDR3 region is CAWSVGQLSEAFF. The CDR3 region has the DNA TGTGCCTGGAGTGTGGGACAGCTCAGTGAAGCTTTCTTT.

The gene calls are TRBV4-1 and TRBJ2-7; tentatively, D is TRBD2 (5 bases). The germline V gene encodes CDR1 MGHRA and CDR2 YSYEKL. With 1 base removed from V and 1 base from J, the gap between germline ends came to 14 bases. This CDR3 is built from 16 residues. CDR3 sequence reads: CASSQVGRPGSYEQYF. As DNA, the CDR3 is TGCGCCAGCAGCCAAGTCGGGCGACCGGGATCCTACGAGCAGTACTTC.

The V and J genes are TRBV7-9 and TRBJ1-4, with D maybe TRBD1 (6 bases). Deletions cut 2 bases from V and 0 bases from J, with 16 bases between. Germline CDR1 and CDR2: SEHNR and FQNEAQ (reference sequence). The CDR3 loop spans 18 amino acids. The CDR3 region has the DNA TGTGCCAGCAGCTTAACACCCGCCGGACAGTCAACTAATGAAAAACTGTTTTTT. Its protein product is CASSLTPAGQSTNEKLFF.

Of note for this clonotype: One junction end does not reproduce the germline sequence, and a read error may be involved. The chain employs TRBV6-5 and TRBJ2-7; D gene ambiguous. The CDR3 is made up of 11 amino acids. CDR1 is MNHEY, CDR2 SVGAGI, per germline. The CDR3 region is CASTYGYEQYF. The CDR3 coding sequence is TGTGCCAGCACTTACGGCTACGAGCAGTACTTC.

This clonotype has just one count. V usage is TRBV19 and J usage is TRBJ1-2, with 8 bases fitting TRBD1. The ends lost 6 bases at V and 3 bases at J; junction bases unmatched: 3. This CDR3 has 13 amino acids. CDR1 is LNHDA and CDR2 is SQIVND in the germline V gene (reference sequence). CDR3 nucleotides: TGTGCCAGTAGCCAGGGGGCGGACTATGGCTACACCTTC. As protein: CASSQGADYGYTF. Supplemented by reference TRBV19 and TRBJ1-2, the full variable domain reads DGGITQSPKYLFRKEGQNVTLSCEQNLNHDAMYWYRQDPGQGLRLIYYSQIVNDFQKGDIAEGYSVSREKKESFPLTVTSAQKNPTAFYLCASSQGADYGYTFGSGTRLTVV.

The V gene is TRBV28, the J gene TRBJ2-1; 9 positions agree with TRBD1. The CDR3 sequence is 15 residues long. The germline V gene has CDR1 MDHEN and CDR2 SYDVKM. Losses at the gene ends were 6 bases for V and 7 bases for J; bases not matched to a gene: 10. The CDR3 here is CASRGAGQGLNEQFF. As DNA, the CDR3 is TGTGCCAGCAGGGGCGCGGGACAGGGACTAAATGAGCAGTTCTTC. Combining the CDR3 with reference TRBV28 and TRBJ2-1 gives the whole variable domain DVKVTQSSRYLVKRTGEKVFLECVQDMDHENMFWYRQDPGLGLRLIYFSYDVKMKEKGDIPEGYSVSREKKERFSLILESASTNQTSMYLCASRGAGQGLNEQFFGPGTRLTVL.

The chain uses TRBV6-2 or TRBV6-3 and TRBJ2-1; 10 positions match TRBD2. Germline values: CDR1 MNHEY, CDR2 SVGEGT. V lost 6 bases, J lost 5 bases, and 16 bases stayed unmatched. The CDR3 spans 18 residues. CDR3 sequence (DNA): TGTGCCAGCAGCCAAGGCTTCGGTGTCCTAGCGGGAGACAATGAGCAGTTCTTC. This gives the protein CASSQGFGVLAGDNEQFF.

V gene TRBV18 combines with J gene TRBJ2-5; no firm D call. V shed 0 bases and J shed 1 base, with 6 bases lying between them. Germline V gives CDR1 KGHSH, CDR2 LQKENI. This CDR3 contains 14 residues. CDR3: CASSPPSSQETQYF. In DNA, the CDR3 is TGTGCCAGCTCACCACCGTCCAGCCAAGAGACCCAGTACTTC.

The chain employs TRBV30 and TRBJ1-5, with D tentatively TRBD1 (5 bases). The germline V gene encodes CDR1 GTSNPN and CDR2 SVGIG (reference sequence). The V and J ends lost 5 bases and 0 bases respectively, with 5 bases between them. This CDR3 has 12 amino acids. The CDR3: CAWGTSNQPQHF. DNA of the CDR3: TGTGCCTGGGGGACTAGCAATCAGCCCCAGCATTTT.